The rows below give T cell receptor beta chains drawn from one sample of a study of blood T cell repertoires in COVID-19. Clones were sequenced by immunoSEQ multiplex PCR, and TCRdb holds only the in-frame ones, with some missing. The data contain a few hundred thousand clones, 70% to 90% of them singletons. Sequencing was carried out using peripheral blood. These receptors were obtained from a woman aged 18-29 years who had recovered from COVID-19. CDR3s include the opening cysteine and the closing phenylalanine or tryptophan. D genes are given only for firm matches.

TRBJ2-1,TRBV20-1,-,CSGVSYNEQFF
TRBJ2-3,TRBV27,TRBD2,CASSLIPQGLAGGTDTQYF
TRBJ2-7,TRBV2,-,CASRSGPTYYEQYF
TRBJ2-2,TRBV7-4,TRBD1,CASSTRTGVGDTGELFF
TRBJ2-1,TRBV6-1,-,CASSEQGGSYNEQFF
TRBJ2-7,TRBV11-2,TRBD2,CASSLRLGLAGSYEQYF
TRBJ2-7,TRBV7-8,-,CASSLEAGYYEQYF
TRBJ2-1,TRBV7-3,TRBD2,CASSSHLAGITSEQFF
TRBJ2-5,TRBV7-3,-,CASSSTGTLETQYF
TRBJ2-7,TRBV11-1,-,CASSLGLVGEQYF
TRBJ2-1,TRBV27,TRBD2,CASSLTSPSSYNEQFF
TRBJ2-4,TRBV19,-,CASSTLTVEAKNIQYF
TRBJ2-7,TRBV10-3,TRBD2,CAISATSGRISYEQYF
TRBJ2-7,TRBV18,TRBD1,CATNRDSNYEQYF
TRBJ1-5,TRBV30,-,CAWNGQSNQPQHF
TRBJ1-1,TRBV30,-,CAWSVWGGYLPGGTEAFF
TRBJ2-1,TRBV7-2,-,CASSFRGEQFF
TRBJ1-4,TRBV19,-,CASSIEGTATNEKLFF
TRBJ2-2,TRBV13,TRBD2,CASTLLGALATGELFF
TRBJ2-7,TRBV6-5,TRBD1,CASRPGTGDLGEQYF
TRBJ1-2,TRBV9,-,CASSVGQGSNYGYTF
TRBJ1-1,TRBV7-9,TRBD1,CASSPRQGRNTEAFF
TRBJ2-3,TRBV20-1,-,CSGGYWDTQYF
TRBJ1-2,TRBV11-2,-,CASSLGQSYGYTF
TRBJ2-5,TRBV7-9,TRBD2,CASSLSSGRAGETQYF
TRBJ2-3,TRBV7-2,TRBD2,CASSPISGRGTDTQYF
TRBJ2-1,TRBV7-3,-,CASSNSGHNEQFF
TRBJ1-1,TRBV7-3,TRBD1,CASSLIGQGENTEAFF
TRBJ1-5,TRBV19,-,CASSMRDHQPQHF
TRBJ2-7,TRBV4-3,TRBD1,CASSQGPARDRGFTYEQYF
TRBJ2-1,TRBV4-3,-,CASSQFLEDEQFF
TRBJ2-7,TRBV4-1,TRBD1,CASSQGTGTVSYEQYF
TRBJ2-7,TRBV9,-,CASSAGGSSYEQYF
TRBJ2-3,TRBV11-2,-,CASSPTGTLTDTQYF
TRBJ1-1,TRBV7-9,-,CASSLGSTEAFF
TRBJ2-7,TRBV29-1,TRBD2,CSVEGGTHYEQYF
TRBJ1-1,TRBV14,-,CASSQFSGPAATEAFF
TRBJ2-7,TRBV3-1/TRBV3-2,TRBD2,CASSPNWLAGAYEQYF
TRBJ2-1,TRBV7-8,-,CASSLRGPSYNEQFF
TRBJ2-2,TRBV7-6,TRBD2,CASSLVLHGRADTGELFF
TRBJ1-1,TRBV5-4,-,CASSLQRSTEAFF
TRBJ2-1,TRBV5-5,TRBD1,CASSWGDRSLYNEQFF
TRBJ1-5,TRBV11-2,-,CASSQWAGGNQPQHF
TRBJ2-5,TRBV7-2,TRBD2,CASKGTSSETQYF
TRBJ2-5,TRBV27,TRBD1,CASRKITGGETQYF
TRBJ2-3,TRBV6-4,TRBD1,CASSDSDRASDTQYF